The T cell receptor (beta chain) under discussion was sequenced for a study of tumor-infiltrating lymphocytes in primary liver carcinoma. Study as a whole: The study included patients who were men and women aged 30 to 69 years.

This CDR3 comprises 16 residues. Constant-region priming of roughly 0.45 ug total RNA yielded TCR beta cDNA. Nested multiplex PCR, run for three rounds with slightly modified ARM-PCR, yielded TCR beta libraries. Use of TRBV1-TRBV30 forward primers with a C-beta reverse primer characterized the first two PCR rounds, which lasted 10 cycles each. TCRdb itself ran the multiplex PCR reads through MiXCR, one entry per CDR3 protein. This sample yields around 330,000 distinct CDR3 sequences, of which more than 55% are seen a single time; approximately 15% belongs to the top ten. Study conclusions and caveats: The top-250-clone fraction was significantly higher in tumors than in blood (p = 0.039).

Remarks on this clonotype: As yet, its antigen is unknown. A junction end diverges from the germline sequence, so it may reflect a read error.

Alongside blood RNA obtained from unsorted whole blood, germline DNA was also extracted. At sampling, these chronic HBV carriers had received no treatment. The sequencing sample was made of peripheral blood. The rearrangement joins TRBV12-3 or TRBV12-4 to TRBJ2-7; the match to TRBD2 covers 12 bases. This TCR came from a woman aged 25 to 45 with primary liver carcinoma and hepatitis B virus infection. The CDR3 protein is CASSAKCGLAGHEQYF. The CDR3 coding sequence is TGTGCTAGCAGTGCGAAGTGCGGACTAGCGGGACACGAGCAGTACTTC.